This TCR beta chain appears in the sequencing data of a study of a mutant IDH1 vaccine in newly diagnosed glioma. Study context: In weeks 1, 3, 5, 7, 11, 15, 19 and 23, patients were immunized, eight times in all. In some groups vaccination began 4-6 weeks post-radiotherapy; others received it with temozolomide. Treated patients showed a male proportion of roughly 62%, a female proportion of about 38%, and a mean age of 40.4 years. Previous care, which was radiotherapy, temozolomide, or both, most often involved both.

CDR3 length: 15 amino acids. The V and J ends lost 0 bases and 1 base respectively, with 10 bases between them. CDR1 is SGDLS and CDR2 is YYNGEE in the germline V gene. Assay used: immunoSEQ multiplex PCR; TCRdb lists only in-frame clones, some missing. The data contain about 22,000 clones, about nine tenths of them singletons. Specified time point: week 11, during vaccination. The study gave 300 ug of mutant IDH1 20-mer peptide per vaccine dose, with topical imiquimod. Turning to this clone: Its antigen remains unidentified.

This receptor was taken from a woman between 40 and 50 years old with glioma. The specimen comprised PBMCs, sampled from a glioma patient whose treatment included an IDH1 peptide vaccine. The V gene is TRBV9, the J gene TRBJ1-1; unclear D gene. CDR3 bases: TGTGCCAGCAGCGTAGAATACGGATCGAACACTGAAGCTTTCTTT. Its protein product is CASSVEYGSNTEAFF.